Listed here are 22 T cell receptor beta chains from one sample, sequenced in a study of cytomegalovirus exposure and HLA in healthy donors. Primers: 60 Vbeta forward and 13 Jbeta reverse. Assay used: immunoSEQ multiplex PCR; TCRdb lists only in-frame clones, some missing. In the table there are 160,000 or so clones, 65% to 90% of which are singletons. The material sequenced was PBMCs. These receptors were obtained from a man aged 50 or older in good health and CMV-seropositive.

Worth noting for this clone: An end of the junction differs from the germline gene, which may be a read error. The genes are TRBV19 and TRBJ1-2, with unresolved D. The CDR3 runs 13 residues. Germline V CDR1 and CDR2: LNHDA, SQIVND (reference sequence). The CDR3 is CASRIGLNYGYTF. CDR3 nucleotide sequence: TGTGCCAGTAGAATAGGACTTAACTATGGCTACACCTTC.

This chain connects TRBV29-1 to TRBJ2-3, with TRBD2 matching over 10 bases. J gave up 3 bases and V 2 bases, and 5 bases lay outside the gene matches. The CDR3 covers 15 residues. Germline V CDR1 and CDR2: SQVTM, ANQGSEA. CDR3 sequence (DNA): TGCAGCGTTGAATACGCGACTAGCGGGACAGATACGCAGTATTTT. Amino acids: CSVEYATSGTDTQYF.

This clone was seen only a few times. Distinct nucleotide sequences in the sample also encode this CDR3. The chain is built from TRBV7-3 and TRBJ2-5, with TRBD2 matching over 12 bases. The germline gives CDR1 SGHTA, CDR2 FQGTGA. V dropped 3 bases and J dropped 5; count of bases not matched to a gene: 4. The CDR3 has 15 residues. In DNA form, the CDR3 reads TGTGCCAGCAGCTTGACTAGCGGGGGTCGGGAGACCCAGTACTTC. It specifies CASSLTSGGRETQYF.

The CDR3: CASSLGHRGSTEAFF. In DNA, the CDR3 is TGCGCCAGCAGCCTTGGACACCGAGGATCAACTGAAGCTTTCTTT. The J gene is TRBJ1-1, the V gene TRBV5-1; weak D call: TRBD1 (5 bases). This CDR3 has 15 amino acids. Between the trimmed V and J ends, which lost 4 bases and 5 bases, there was a span of 18 bases. From germline, CDR1 is SGHRS and CDR2 YFSETQ.

The chain is built from TRBV6-6 and TRBJ1-2; possible D gene TRBD1, 6 bases. The CDR3 has 12 amino acids. In germline, CDR1 is MNHNY, CDR2 SVGAGI (reference sequence). Trimming cost V 5 bases and J 10 bases, with 14 bases left between them. The CDR3 spells CASSIIQGDYTF. The CDR3 DNA is TGTGCCAGCAGTATAATACAGGGTGACTACACCTTC.

This clone was seen only once. The rearrangement joins TRBV5-4 to TRBJ1-1, with TRBD1 matching over 8 bases. Germline loops: CDR1 SGHNT, CDR2 YYREEE (reference sequence). After removal of 5 bases from V and 3 bases from J, the junction contained 3 bases not matched to a gene. There are 13 residues in the CDR3. CDR3 amino acids: CASRLTGDTEAFF. DNA of the CDR3: TGTGCCAGCAGGTTGACAGGGGACACTGAAGCTTTCTTT.

The CDR3 region has the DNA TGTGCCAGCAGCTTTCCTTTCAGGGAAGGATGGAGTTCTTACGAGCAGTACTTC. Residues: CASSFPFREGWSSYEQYF. This rearrangement joins TRBV7-9 to TRBJ2-7, with a weak D call TRBD1 (5 bases). This CDR3 comprises 18 residues. Germline V lookup: CDR1 SEHNR, CDR2 FQNEAQ (reference sequence). V was trimmed by 3 bases and J by 4 bases, leaving 25 bases between them.

This chain uses TRBV19 with TRBJ1-2; 10 positions match TRBD1. V was pared by 0 bases and J by 0 bases, with 4 bases of the junction left unmatched. This CDR3 spans 17 amino acids. CDR1 is LNHDA and CDR2 is SQIVND in the germline V gene (reference sequence). This CDR3 is CASSIDGTGDPNYGYTF. CDR3 DNA sequence: TGTGCCAGTAGTATAGATGGGACAGGGGACCCTAACTATGGCTACACCTTC. Filled out from reference TRBV19 and TRBJ1-2, the complete variable domain reads DGGITQSPKYLFRKEGQNVTLSCEQNLNHDAMYWYRQDPGQGLRLIYYSQIVNDFQKGDIAEGYSVSREKKESFPLTVTSAQKNPTAFYLCASSIDGTGDPNYGYTFGSGTRLTVV.

This chain joins TRBV5-6 and TRBJ2-7, with D possibly matching TRBD2 (5 bases). Trimming pared 1 base from V and 4 bases from J, leaving 12 bases between. The CDR3 is made up of 14 amino acids. Germline CDR1 and CDR2: SGHDT and YYEEEE. CDR3 sequence reads: CASSLWAEGYEQYV. The DNA of the CDR3 is TGTGCCAGCAGCTTGTGGGCAGAGGGATACGAGCAGTACGTC.

The chain employs TRBV19 and TRBJ1-5, with D perhaps TRBD1 (5 bases). The CDR3 is 16 amino acids. Germline lookup yields CDR1 LNHDA and CDR2 SQIVND (reference sequence). The ends were cut back, 4 bases at V and 7 bases at J, with 20 bases in the middle. The CDR3 coding sequence is TGTGCCAGTAGTAACCCGGGACTACTAATTGGCCAGCCCCAGCATTTT. Translated: CASSNPGLLIGQPQHF. Drawing the rest from reference TRBV19 and TRBJ1-5, the complete variable domain is DGGITQSPKYLFRKEGQNVTLSCEQNLNHDAMYWYRQDPGQGLRLIYYSQIVNDFQKGDIAEGYSVSREKKESFPLTVTSAQKNPTAFYLCASSNPGLLIGQPQHFGDGTRLSIL.

CDR3 sequence: CASSQGGGPLNTEAFF. The CDR3 DNA sequence: TGTGCCAGCTCCCAAGGGGGAGGGCCCCTGAACACTGAAGCTTTCTTT. The gene calls are TRBV5-4 and TRBJ1-1, with D perhaps TRBD1 (6 bases). Trimming removed 7 bases at V and 0 bases at J, with 19 bases between. The CDR3 runs to 16 residues. Germline V CDR1 and CDR2: SGHNT, YYREEE (reference sequence).

The rearrangement joins TRBV2 to TRBJ1-1, with 8 bases aligning to TRBD1. Per the germline V gene, CDR1 is SNHLY and CDR2 is FYNNEI. Trimming at V came to 7 bases and at J to 4 bases, leaving 8 bases not matched to a gene. The CDR3 covers 14 residues. CDR3 DNA: TGTGCCAGCAAAAAGGACAGGGCATCCACTGAAGCTTTCTTT. Protein: CASKKDRASTEAFF.

J is TRBJ2-6 and V is TRBV21-1; TRBD1 reflects the table's D call only, with no check against the DNA. TRBV21-1 corresponds to a pseudogene. The CDR3 is 18 residues long. In DNA form, the CDR3 reads TGTGCCAGCAGTTACCGGGACAGGGGGCAGACTGGGGCCAACGTCCTGACTTTC. Translated, it gives CASSYRDRGQTGANVLTF.

The V and J genes are TRBV12-5 and TRBJ1-5, with 8 bases lining up with TRBD1. Germline-derived CDR1 and CDR2 are LGHNT and FRNRAP. Trimming removed 8 bases from V and 3 bases from J; junction bases left unmatched: 12. The CDR3 totals 16 residues. CDR3 DNA sequence: TGTGCTAGTAGTCCGGGGGACAGGATTGTCAATCAGCCCCAGCATTTT. Protein sequence: CASSPGDRIVNQPQHF.

This clone was counted between two and nine times. The rearrangement joins TRBV6-1 to TRBJ2-3; 9 nucleotides align to TRBD1. In germline, CDR1 is MNHNS, CDR2 SASEGT. The CDR3 totals 14 residues. Trimming removed 10 bases from V and 4 bases from J; junction bases left unmatched: 9. DNA of the CDR3: TGTGCCACCCAGCCGGGACAGGGCTCAGATACGCAGTATTTT. Its protein product is CATQPGQGSDTQYF.

This clone was seen a few times. The chain recombines TRBV5-6 with TRBJ1-1, with D tentatively TRBD1 (5 bases). The CDR3 loop spans 15 amino acids. V dropped 4 bases and J dropped 3 bases, with 16 bases sitting between them. CDR1 is SGHDT, CDR2 YYEEEE, per germline. The CDR3 loop reads CASSPKGGEYTEAFF. The CDR3 DNA follows: TGTGCCAGCAGCCCGAAGGGAGGGGAGTACACTGAAGCTTTCTTT.

V is TRBV5-8 and J is TRBJ1-6, with D uncertain. The V end lost 3 bases, the J end lost 1 base, and 8 bases lay between the germline ends. The V gene's germline CDR1 is SGHTS and CDR2 YDEGEE. The CDR3 sequence is 15 residues long. The CDR3 nucleotides are TGTGCCAGCAGCTCCAGGCTATCCTATAATTCACCCCTCCACTTT. This encodes CASSSRLSYNSPLHF.

The rearrangement links TRBV20-1 to TRBJ2-1; no definite D call. Germline CDR1 reads DFQATT; CDR2 reads SNEGSKA (reference sequence). V dropped 7 bases and J dropped 3 bases, with 4 bases sitting between them. The CDR3 length is 10 residues. CDR3 residues: CSVDYNEQFF. DNA of the CDR3: TGCAGTGTAGACTACAATGAGCAGTTCTTC.

This clone was picked up a small number of times. J is TRBJ2-7 and V is TRBV2; the match to TRBD2 covers 9 bases. Looked up from germline, CDR1 is SNHLY and CDR2 is FYNNEI. Germline trimming cut 5 bases from V and 6 bases from J; bases unmatched to any gene: 2. The CDR3 contains 12 residues. The CDR3 region has the DNA TGTGCCAGCAGTCTAGCGGGGCCCGAGCAGTACTTC. It is translated as CASSLAGPEQYF.

The chain links TRBV5-5 to TRBJ2-1; TRBD2 aligns across 8 bases. Per the germline V gene, CDR1 is SGHKS and CDR2 is YYEKEE (reference sequence). The CDR3 sequence is 14 residues long. V was clipped by 0 bases and J by 9 bases; unmatched bases: 5. The CDR3 protein is CASSLEAGVVEQFF. The CDR3 DNA reads TGTGCCAGCAGCTTGGAAGCGGGAGTGGTTGAGCAGTTCTTC. Filled out from reference TRBV5-5 and TRBJ2-1, the complete variable domain reads DAGVTQSPTHLIKTRGQQVTLRCSPISGHKSVSWYQQVLGQGPQFIFQYYEKEERGRGNFPDRFSARQFPNYSSELNVNALLLGDSALYLCASSLEAGVVEQFFGPGTRLTVL.

CDR3 sequence: CASSLGGGNSPLHF. For the CDR3, the DNA is TGTGCCAGCAGCTTGGGGGGGGGAAATTCACCCCTCCACTTT. The chain uses TRBV5-6 and TRBJ1-6; weak D call: TRBD1 (5 bases). Trimming shortened V by 0 bases and J by 7 bases, and 8 bases separated the two germline ends. Germline V gene sequence: CDR1 SGHDT, CDR2 YYEEEE. The length of the CDR3 is 14 residues.

V is TRBV25-1 and J is TRBJ2-1; D not resolved. The CDR3 has 14 amino acids. The V gene lost 3 bases and the J gene lost 8 bases, with 14 bases spanning the gap. Germline-derived CDR1 and CDR2 are MGHDK and SYGVNS. CDR3 sequence reads: CASSDPSSTYEQFF. CDR3 coding DNA: TGTGCCAGCAGTGATCCCTCGTCAACTTATGAGCAGTTCTTC.